This T cell receptor beta chain emerged from a study of CD8 T cells in ankylosing spondylitis (dated 2017 in TCRdb). Background for the entire study: The study profiled T cell receptor beta repertoires in healthy donors and ankylosing spondylitis patients to find disease-linked TCR variants. Peripheral blood was sampled, and synovial fluid was additionally collected from ankylosing spondylitis patients. In total, the full study cohort was made up of roughly 100 healthy donors and 20 to 25 ankylosing spondylitis patients. Beyond this particular receptor, the publication reports: A TCR beta motif of roughly 8 highly homologous amino acid variants appeared characteristic of blood from ankylosing spondylitis patients. The disease-linked clones were reported as significantly enriched in matched synovial fluid samples from ankylosing spondylitis patients. Some motif variants were previously reported in synovial fluid and blood of reactive arthritis patients, suggesting common disease-initiation mechanisms. The disease-linked clones had a CD8+ phenotype and were found at relatively low frequencies in peripheral blood.

Reads for this sample came from an Illumina HiSeq 2500. Quantitative 5'-RACE with molecular barcodes was used to prepare TCR beta libraries. Per the source publication's procedure: To identify disease-linked TCR variants, a new computational method was used, one built on a probabilistic model of VDJ rearrangement. TCRdb passed the public sequencing reads through fastp at Q25 and MiXCR, retaining productive beta sequences. Merged by CDR3 protein, the rows form single entries marked with the most common genes and DNA. These V and J calls originate from TCRdb's pipeline instead of the authors' own analysis. The table for this sample lists under 300,000 distinct CDR3 sequences; about 9.1% of them were counted only once. The biggest ten clones account for around 7% of the sample. This clonotype has at least ten counts. Its target antigen remains unknown. Nothing much larger sits one base from this clone, and base qualities are not available.

This receptor was taken from a male donor with ankylosing spondylitis or in good health (not recorded which). The sequencing sample was made of blood, either unsorted or a sorted T cell fraction (not recorded which).

The CDR3 protein sequence reads: CASSSSTVWGEKLFF. In nucleotides, the sequence is TGCGCCAGCAGCTCTTCGACGGTCTGGGGTGAAAAACTGTTTTTT. The V and J genes are TRBV5-1 and TRBJ1-4; too little of a D gene remains to name it. The junction shows trimming of 3 bases on V and 7 bases on J, plus 16 bases between the germline ends. CDR1 and CDR2 are drawn from the germline V gene: SGHRS, YFSETQ. The CDR3 numbers 15 residues from cysteine through phenylalanine. CDR3 DNA is the only sequence kept; it has 45 bases, read in frame from the first base.